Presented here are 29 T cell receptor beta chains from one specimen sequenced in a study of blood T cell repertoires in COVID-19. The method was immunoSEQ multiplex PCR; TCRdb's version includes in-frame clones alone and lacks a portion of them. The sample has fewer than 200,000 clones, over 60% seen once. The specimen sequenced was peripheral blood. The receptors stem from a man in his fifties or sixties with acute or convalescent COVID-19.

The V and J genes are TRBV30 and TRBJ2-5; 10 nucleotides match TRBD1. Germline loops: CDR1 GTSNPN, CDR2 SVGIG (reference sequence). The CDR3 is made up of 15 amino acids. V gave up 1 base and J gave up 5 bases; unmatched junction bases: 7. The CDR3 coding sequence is TGTGCCTGGAGTGGGGACAGGGGCGCCGGGGAGACCCAGTACTTC. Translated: CAWSGDRGAGETQYF.

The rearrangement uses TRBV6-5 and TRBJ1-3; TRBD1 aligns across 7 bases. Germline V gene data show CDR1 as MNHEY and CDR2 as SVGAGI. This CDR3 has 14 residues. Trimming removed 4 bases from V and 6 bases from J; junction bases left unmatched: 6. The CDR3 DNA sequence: TGTGCCAGCAGTTGGAGGGGGCGAGAAAACACCATATATTTT. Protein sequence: CASSWRGRENTIYF.

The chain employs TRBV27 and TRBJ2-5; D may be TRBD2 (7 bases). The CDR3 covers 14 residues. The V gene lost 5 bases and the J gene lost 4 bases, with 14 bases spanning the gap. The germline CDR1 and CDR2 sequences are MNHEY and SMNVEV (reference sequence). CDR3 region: CASSVDGGPETQYF. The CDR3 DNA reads TGTGCCAGCAGTGTCGACGGGGGGCCAGAGACCCAGTACTTC.

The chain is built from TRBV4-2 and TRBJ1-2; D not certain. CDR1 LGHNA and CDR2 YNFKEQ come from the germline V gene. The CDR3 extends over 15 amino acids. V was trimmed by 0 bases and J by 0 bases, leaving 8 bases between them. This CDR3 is CASSQDLLTNYGYTF. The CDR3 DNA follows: TGTGCCAGCAGCCAAGACCTACTTACTAACTATGGCTACACCTTC.

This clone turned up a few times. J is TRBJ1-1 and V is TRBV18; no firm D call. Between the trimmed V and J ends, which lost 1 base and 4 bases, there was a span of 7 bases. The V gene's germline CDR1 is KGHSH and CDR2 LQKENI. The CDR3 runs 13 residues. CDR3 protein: CASSPLEGTEAFF. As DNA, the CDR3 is TGTGCCAGCTCACCACTGGAGGGCACTGAAGCTTTCTTT.

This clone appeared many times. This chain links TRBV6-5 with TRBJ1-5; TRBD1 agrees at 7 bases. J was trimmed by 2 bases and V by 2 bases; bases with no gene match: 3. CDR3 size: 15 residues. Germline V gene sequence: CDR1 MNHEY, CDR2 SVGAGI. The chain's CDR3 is CASSYTGDGNQPQHF. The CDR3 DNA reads TGTGCCAGCAGTTACACAGGGGACGGCAATCAGCCCCAGCATTTT.

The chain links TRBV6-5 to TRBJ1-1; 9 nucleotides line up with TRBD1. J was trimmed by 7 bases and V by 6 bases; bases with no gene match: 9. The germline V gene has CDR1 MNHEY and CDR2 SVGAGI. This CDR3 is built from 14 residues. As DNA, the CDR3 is TGTGCCAGCAGGGGACAGGGCCCTCGCCTTGAAGCTTTCTTT. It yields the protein CASRGQGPRLEAFF.

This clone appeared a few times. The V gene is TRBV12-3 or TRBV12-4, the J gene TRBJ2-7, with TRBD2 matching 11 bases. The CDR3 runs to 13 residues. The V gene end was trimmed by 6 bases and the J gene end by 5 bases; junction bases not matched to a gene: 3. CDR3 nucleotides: TGTGCCAGCAGCACTAGCGGGGGACACGAGCAGTACTTC. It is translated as CASSTSGGHEQYF.

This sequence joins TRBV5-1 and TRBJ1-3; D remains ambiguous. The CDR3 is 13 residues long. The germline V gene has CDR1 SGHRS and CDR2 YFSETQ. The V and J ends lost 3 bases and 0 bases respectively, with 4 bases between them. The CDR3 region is CASSSGSGNTIYF. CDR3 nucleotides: TGCGCCAGCAGCTCAGGCTCTGGAAACACCATATATTTT.

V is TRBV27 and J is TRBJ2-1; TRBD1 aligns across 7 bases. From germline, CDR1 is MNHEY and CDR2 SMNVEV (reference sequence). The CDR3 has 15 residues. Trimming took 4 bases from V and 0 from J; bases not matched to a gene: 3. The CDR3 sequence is CASSSTGNSYNEQFF. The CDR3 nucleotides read TGTGCCAGCAGTTCGACAGGGAACTCCTACAATGAGCAGTTCTTC.

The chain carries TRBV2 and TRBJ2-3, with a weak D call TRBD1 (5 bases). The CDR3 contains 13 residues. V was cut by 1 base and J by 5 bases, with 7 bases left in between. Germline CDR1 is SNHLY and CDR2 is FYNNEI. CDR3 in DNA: TGTGCCAGCAGTGAAGACAGGATAGATACGCAGTATTTT. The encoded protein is CASSEDRIDTQYF.

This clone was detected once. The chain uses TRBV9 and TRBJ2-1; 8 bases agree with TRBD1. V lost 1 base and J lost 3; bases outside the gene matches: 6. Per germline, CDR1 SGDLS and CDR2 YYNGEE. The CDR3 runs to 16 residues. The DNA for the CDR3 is TGTGCCAGCAGCGTATCCGGGACAGGAGGCTACAATGAGCAGTTCTTC. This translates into CASSVSGTGGYNEQFF.

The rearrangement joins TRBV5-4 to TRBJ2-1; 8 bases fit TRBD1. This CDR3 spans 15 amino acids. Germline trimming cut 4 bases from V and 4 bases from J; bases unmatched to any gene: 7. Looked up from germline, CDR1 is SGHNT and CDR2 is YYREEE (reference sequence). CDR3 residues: CASSIDRGGYNEQFF. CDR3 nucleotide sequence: TGTGCCAGCAGCATCGACAGGGGTGGGTACAATGAGCAGTTCTTC.

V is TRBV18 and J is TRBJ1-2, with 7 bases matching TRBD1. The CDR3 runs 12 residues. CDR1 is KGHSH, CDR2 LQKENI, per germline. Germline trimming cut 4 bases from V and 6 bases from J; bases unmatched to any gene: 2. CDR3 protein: CASSQDRDGYTF. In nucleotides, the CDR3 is TGTGCCAGCTCACAAGACAGGGATGGCTACACCTTC.

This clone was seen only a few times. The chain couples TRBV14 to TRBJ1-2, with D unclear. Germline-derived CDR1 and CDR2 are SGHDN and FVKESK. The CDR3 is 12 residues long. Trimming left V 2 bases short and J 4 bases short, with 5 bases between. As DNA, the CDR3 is TGTGCCAGCAGCCAATCTCTCTATGGCTACACCTTC. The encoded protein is CASSQSLYGYTF.

Written as DNA, the CDR3 is TGTGCCAGCAGCGTCCAGGGGAACACAGATACGCAGTATTTT. It encodes CASSVQGNTDTQYF. This chain connects TRBV9 to TRBJ2-3; perhaps TRBD1 as D (6 bases). Germline lookup yields CDR1 SGDLS and CDR2 YYNGEE. There are 14 residues in the CDR3. Trimming removed 2 bases from V and 2 bases from J, with 9 bases in between.

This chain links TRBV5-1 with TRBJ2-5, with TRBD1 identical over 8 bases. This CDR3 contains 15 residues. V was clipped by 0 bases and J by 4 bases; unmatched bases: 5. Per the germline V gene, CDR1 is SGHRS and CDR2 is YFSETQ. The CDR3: CASSLEVTGVETQYF. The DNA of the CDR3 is TGCGCCAGCAGCTTGGAGGTGACAGGGGTAGAGACCCAGTACTTC.

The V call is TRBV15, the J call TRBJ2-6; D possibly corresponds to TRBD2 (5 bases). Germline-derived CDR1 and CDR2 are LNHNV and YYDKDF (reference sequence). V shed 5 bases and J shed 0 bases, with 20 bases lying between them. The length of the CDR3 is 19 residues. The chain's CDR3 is CATSGDVLRALSGANVLTF. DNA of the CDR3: TGTGCCACCAGCGGCGACGTCCTGAGGGCCCTCTCTGGGGCCAACGTCCTGACTTTC.

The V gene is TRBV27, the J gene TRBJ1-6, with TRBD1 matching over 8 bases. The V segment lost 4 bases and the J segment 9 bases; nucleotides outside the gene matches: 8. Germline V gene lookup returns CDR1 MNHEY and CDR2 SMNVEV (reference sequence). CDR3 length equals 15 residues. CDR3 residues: CASSSQGARSSPLHF. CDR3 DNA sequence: TGTGCCAGCAGTTCGCAGGGGGCGAGAAGTTCACCCCTCCACTTT.

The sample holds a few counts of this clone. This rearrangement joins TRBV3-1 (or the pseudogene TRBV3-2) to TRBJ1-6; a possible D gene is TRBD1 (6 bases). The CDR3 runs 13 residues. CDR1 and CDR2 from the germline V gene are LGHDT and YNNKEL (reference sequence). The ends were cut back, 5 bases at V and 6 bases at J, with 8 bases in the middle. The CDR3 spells CASSIRGNSPLHF. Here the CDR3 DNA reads TGTGCCAGCAGCATCAGGGGTAATTCACCCCTCCACTTT.

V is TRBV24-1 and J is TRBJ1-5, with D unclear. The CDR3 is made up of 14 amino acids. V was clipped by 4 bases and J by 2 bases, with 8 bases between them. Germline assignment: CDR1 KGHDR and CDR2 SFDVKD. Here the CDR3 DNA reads TGTGCCACCAGTGAGGGCAGCCGCAATCAGCCCCAGCATTTT. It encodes CATSEGSRNQPQHF.

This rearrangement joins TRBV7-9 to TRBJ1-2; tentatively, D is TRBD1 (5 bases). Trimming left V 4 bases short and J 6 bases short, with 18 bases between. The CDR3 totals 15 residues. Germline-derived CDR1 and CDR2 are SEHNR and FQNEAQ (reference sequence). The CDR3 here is CASSYGDQGRDGYTF. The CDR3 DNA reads TGTGCCAGCAGCTATGGGGATCAGGGAAGGGATGGCTACACCTTC.

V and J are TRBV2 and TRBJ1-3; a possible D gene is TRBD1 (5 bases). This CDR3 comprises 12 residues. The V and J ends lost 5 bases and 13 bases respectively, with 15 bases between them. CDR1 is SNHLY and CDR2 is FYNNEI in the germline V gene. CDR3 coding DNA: TGTGCCAGCAGTCGCGGGAGGGACCGGATATATTTT. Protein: CASSRGRDRIYF.

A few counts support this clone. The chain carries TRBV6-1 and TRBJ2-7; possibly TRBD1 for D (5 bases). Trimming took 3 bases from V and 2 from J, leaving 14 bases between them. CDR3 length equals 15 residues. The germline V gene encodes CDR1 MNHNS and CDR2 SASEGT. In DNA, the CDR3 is TGTGCCAGCAGTGATGGGGCAGGGAATCCCTACGAGCAGTACTTC. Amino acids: CASSDGAGNPYEQYF.

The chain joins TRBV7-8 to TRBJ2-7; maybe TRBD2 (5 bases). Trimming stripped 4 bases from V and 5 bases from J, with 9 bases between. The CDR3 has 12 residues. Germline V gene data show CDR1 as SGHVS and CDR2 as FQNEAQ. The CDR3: CASSSEGDEQYF. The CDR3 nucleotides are TGTGCCAGCAGCTCCGAGGGAGACGAGCAGTACTTC.

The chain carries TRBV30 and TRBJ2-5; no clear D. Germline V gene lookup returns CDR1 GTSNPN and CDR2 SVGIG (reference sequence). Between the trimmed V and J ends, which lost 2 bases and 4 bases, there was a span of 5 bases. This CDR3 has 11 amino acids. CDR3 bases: TGTGCCTGGAGTAACGGAGAGACCCAGTACTTC. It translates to CAWSNGETQYF.

The CDR3 is CASSLTVFSNTEAFF. As DNA, the CDR3 is TGTGCCAGCAGCTTAACAGTTTTTTCGAACACTGAAGCTTTCTTT. The chain has TRBV7-2 and TRBJ1-1; D gene uncertain. The V and J ends lost 2 bases and 1 base respectively, with 11 bases between them. The CDR3 is 15 residues long. CDR1 and CDR2 (germline): SGHTA, FQGNSA.

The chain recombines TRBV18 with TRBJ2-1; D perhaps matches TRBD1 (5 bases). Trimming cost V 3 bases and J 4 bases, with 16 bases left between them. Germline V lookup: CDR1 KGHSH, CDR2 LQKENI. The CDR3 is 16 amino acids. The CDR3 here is CASSPPTGAWYNEQFF. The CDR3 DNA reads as TGTGCCAGCTCACCCCCCACTGGGGCGTGGTACAATGAGCAGTTCTTC. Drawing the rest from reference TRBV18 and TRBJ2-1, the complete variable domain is NAGVMQNPRHLVRRRGQEARLRCSPMKGHSHVYWYRQLPEEGLKFMVYLQKENIIDESGMPKERFSAEFPKEGPSILRIQQVVRGDSAAYFCASSPPTGAWYNEQFFGPGTRLTVL.

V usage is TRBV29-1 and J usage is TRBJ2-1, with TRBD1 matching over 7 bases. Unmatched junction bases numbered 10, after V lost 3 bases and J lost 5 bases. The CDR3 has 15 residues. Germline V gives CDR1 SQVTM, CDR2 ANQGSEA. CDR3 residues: CSVDDREASDNEQFF. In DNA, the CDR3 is TGCAGCGTTGACGACAGGGAAGCTTCCGACAATGAGCAGTTCTTC.